The T cell receptor (beta chain) described here comes from a study of cytotoxic CD8 clonotypes in ibrutinib-treated CLL. On the study more broadly: Response sampling took place at median approximately eleven months of treatment, range 6 to 36. Study-wide results and limits: An increase in clonality occurred at ibrutinib response, followed by a return toward baseline at progression.

Depths of 1 in 200,000 to 1 in 1 million T cells were the sequencing target. Sequenced by immunoSEQ multiplex PCR; TCRdb stores in-frame clones only, minus some. This sample has about 270,000 clones; 65% to 85% occur once, and the top ten carry about 5.8%. Germline V gene data show CDR1 as MDHEN and CDR2 as SYDVKM. This CDR3 contains 14 residues. The ends were cut back, 3 bases at V and 6 bases at J, with 12 bases in the middle. A remark on this clone: Its target is unknown.

This chain uses TRBV28 with TRBJ1-5; D possibly corresponds to TRBD1 (6 bases). Here the sequenced sample was PBMCs, taken at disease progression, from a patient treated with ibrutinib. The source of this sequence is a human donor with chronic lymphocytic leukemia. The CDR3 coding sequence is TGTGCCAGCAGTTTCACGGGGGGCAGTCAGCCCCAGCATTTT. Encoded protein: CASSFTGGSQPQHF.